The 20 T cell receptor beta chains below come from one sample, sequenced in a study of T cell changes during pregnancy in multiple sclerosis. The data were produced by immunoSEQ multiplex PCR, yet TCRdb's version contains in-frame clones alone and is incomplete. The table shows roughly 88,000 clones, with more than 85% occurring only once. The material sequenced was peripheral blood, taken in the first trimester of pregnancy. These receptors were collected from a female donor with multiple sclerosis, enrolled in a pregnancy study.

The chain uses TRBV7-3 and TRBJ2-3, with 10 bases identical to TRBD1. Per the germline V gene, CDR1 is SGHTA and CDR2 is FQGTGA. The CDR3 length is 13 residues. J gave up 6 bases and V 3 bases, and 0 bases lay outside the gene matches. CDR3 region: CASSLTGGDTQYF. The CDR3 nucleotides are TGTGCCAGCAGCTTGACAGGGGGCGATACGCAGTATTTT.

CDR3 nucleotide sequence: TGCGCCAGCAGCCCGATACAGGGGGTCCCCTACGAGCAGTACTTC. It specifies CASSPIQGVPYEQYF. The chain joins TRBV4-1 to TRBJ2-7; 8 bases agree with TRBD1. Per germline, CDR1 MGHRA and CDR2 YSYEKL. J lost 2 bases, V lost 4 bases, and 7 bases had no gene match. The CDR3 extends over 15 amino acids.

This CDR3 reads CASSSRTGTSEYNEQFF. For the CDR3, the DNA is TGTGCCAGCAGCTCTCGAACCGGGACTAGCGAGTACAATGAGCAGTTCTTC. The chain recombines TRBV13 with TRBJ2-1; 10 bases match TRBD2. Trimming took 4 bases from V and 4 from J; bases not matched to a gene: 10. This CDR3 region has 17 residues. CDR1 and CDR2 (germline): PRHDT, FYEKMQ (reference sequence).

The chain joins TRBV11-3 to TRBJ2-1, with D tentatively TRBD2 (6 bases). Between the trimmed V and J ends, which lost 4 bases and 6 bases, there was a span of 19 bases. CDR1 and CDR2 from the germline V gene are SGHNT and YENEEA. CDR3 length: 16 amino acids. This CDR3 reads CASSSSGVGSGNEQFF. The CDR3 nucleotides are TGTGCCAGCAGCTCCTCGGGAGTAGGAAGTGGCAATGAGCAGTTCTTC.

The CDR3 coding sequence is TGTGCCACCAGCAGTTCCAGGGGGGCTTGGGGGGTCTCTAATGAAAAACTGTTTTTT. Its protein is CATSSSRGAWGVSNEKLFF. The chain joins TRBV15 to TRBJ1-4; the match to TRBD1 covers 7 bases. Germline lookup yields CDR1 LNHNV and CDR2 YYDKDF (reference sequence). V gave up 3 bases and J gave up 3 bases; unmatched junction bases: 16. This CDR3 is 19 amino acids long.

J is TRBJ2-1 and V is TRBV7-3, with 7 bases aligning to TRBD1. The CDR3 loop spans 14 amino acids. V shed 4 bases, J shed 4 bases, and the junction held 4 bases outside the gene matches. Per germline, CDR1 SGHTA and CDR2 FQGTGA. In DNA form, the CDR3 reads TGTGCCAGCAGCTCTGAGACAGGGTACAATGAGCAGTTCTTC. It specifies CASSSETGYNEQFF.

The genes are TRBV19 and TRBJ2-2, with unresolved D. The V end was cut by 6 bases, the J end by 1 base, with 6 bases between. This CDR3 contains 13 residues. Germline V gene sequence: CDR1 LNHDA, CDR2 SQIVND (reference sequence). CDR3 amino acids: CASRRQNTGELFF. In nucleotides, the CDR3 is TGTGCCAGTAGAAGACAGAACACCGGGGAGCTGTTTTTT.

The chain couples TRBV7-8 to TRBJ2-6, with D maybe TRBD2 (5 bases). This CDR3 is 18 amino acids long. The germline V gene has CDR1 SGHVS and CDR2 FQNEAQ. Trimming took 2 bases from V and 2 from J, leaving 16 bases between them. The CDR3: CASSLKPHARAGANVLTF. The CDR3 DNA is TGTGCCAGCAGCTTAAAACCTCATGCGCGGGCTGGGGCCAACGTCCTGACTTTC.

This clone was seen only once. V gene TRBV6-4 combines with J gene TRBJ2-1; D is uncertain. The CDR3 runs to 14 residues. Germline V lookup: CDR1 MRHNA, CDR2 SNTAGT. Deletions cut 3 bases from V and 5 bases from J, with 11 bases between. This CDR3 is CASSEQYRNNEQFF. The CDR3 DNA reads as TGTGCCAGCAGTGAACAGTATAGGAACAATGAGCAGTTCTTC.

The gene calls are TRBV25-1 and TRBJ1-1; 9 nucleotides line up with TRBD1. The CDR3 is 17 amino acids. Germline V lookup: CDR1 MGHDK, CDR2 SYGVNS. The junction had 7 bases not matched to a gene; V was cut back by 1 base and J by 1 base. CDR3 residues: CASSESGTGLGNTEAFF. The CDR3 DNA reads as TGTGCCAGCAGTGAATCAGGGACAGGGCTAGGGAACACTGAAGCTTTCTTT.

This chain links TRBV11-2 with TRBJ2-1, with 12 bases aligning to TRBD2. V shed 5 bases, J shed 8 bases, and the junction held 4 bases outside the gene matches. The CDR3 loop spans 14 amino acids. In germline, CDR1 is SGHAT, CDR2 FQNNGV. For the CDR3, the DNA is TGTGCCAGCAGCAACGGACTAGCGGGGTATGAGCAGTTCTTC. This encodes CASSNGLAGYEQFF.

The genes are TRBV12-5 and TRBJ2-7, with 7 positions matching TRBD2. CDR1 and CDR2 (germline): LGHNT, FRNRAP. V lost 0 bases, J lost 1 base, and 6 bases stayed unmatched. The CDR3 loop spans 16 amino acids. CDR3 DNA: TGTGCTAGTGGTTTGGTCGCGGGAGCTATTTCCTACGAGCAGTACTTC. Translation gives CASGLVAGAISYEQYF.

The V gene is TRBV6-6, the J gene TRBJ1-5, with D possibly matching TRBD1 (6 bases). The germline gives CDR1 MNHNY, CDR2 SVGAGI (reference sequence). The CDR3 consists of 15 residues. Trimming stripped 6 bases from V and 2 bases from J, with 14 bases between. The CDR3 sequence is CASSQTGLGNQPQHF. Here the CDR3 DNA reads TGTGCCAGCAGCCAAACAGGGTTGGGCAATCAGCCCCAGCATTTT.

The rearrangement joins TRBV5-6 to TRBJ1-3, with D perhaps TRBD1 (5 bases). Looked up from germline, CDR1 is SGHDT and CDR2 is YYEEEE. Trimming removed 0 bases at V and 3 bases at J, with 10 bases between. The CDR3 runs 15 residues. CDR3 bases: TGTGCCAGCAGCTTGGACAGGCGTCTTGGAAACACCATATATTTT. Translated, it gives CASSLDRRLGNTIYF.

The J gene is TRBJ2-3, the V gene TRBV4-3, with D possibly matching TRBD1 (6 bases). Trimming stripped 0 bases from V and 1 base from J, with 8 bases between. CDR1 and CDR2 (germline): LGHNA, YSLEER. This CDR3 is built from 15 residues. CDR3 amino acids: CASSQDYRGTDTQYF. CDR3 DNA sequence: TGCGCCAGCAGCCAAGATTACAGGGGCACAGATACGCAGTATTTT.

Here the CDR3 reads CASSLGLVSYEQYF. The CDR3 region has the DNA TGCGCCAGCAGCTTGGGGCTGGTCTCCTACGAGCAGTACTTC. V and J are TRBV5-1 and TRBJ2-7; D is undetermined. Trimming left V 0 bases short and J 0 bases short, with 7 bases between. The CDR3 spans 14 residues. CDR1 is SGHRS, CDR2 YFSETQ, per germline. Using reference TRBV5-1 and TRBJ2-7 for the parts outside the CDR3, the full variable domain is KAGVTQTPRYLIKTRGQQVTLSCSPISGHRSVSWYQQTPGQGLQFLFEYFSETQRNKGNFPGRFSGRQFSNSRSEMNVSTLELGDSALYLCASSLGLVSYEQYFGPGTRLTVT.

The rearrangement joins TRBV4-1 to TRBJ2-7; TRBD1 aligns across 9 bases. CDR1 and CDR2 (germline): MGHRA, YSYEKL. With 4 bases clipped from V and 7 bases from J, the junction kept 14 bases outside the gene matches. This CDR3 has 16 residues. The chain's CDR3 is CASSLTGTGSKGEQYF. For the CDR3, the DNA is TGCGCCAGCAGCCTGACAGGGACAGGGTCCAAAGGGGAGCAGTACTTC.

The rearrangement links TRBV25-1 to TRBJ2-7, with a weak D call TRBD1 (5 bases). The length of the CDR3 is 12 residues. CDR1 MGHDK and CDR2 SYGVNS come from the germline V gene. V lost 7 bases, J lost 1 base, and 8 bases lay in between. The CDR3 DNA is TGTGCCAGCATGCAGGGATCCTACGAGCAGTACTTC. This translates into CASMQGSYEQYF.

The chain recombines TRBV5-1 with TRBJ2-7; 11 nucleotides align to TRBD2. This CDR3 is built from 17 residues. The junction had 11 bases not matched to a gene; V was cut back by 4 bases and J by 2 bases. The germline V gene has CDR1 SGHRS and CDR2 YFSETQ. The CDR3: CASSLASGLAEAYEQYF. As DNA, the CDR3 is TGCGCCAGCAGCCTAGCCTCGGGACTAGCGGAAGCCTACGAGCAGTACTTC.

This clone has a handful of counts. The chain recombines TRBV27 with TRBJ2-7, with TRBD2 matching over 10 bases. V was pared by 5 bases and J by 4 bases, with 2 bases of the junction left unmatched. CDR1 and CDR2 from the germline V gene are MNHEY and SMNVEV (reference sequence). The CDR3 extends over 13 amino acids. CDR3 loop: CASSPGLAYEQYF. CDR3 sequence (DNA): TGTGCCAGCAGTCCGGGACTAGCGTACGAGCAGTACTTC.